What follows are 27 T cell receptor beta chains derived from one specimen sequenced in a study of identifying expanded T cells in peripheral blood. The repertoire was sequenced with immunoSEQ multiplex PCR; TCRdb's copy has only in-frame clones and lacks some. The top ten clones hold roughly 7.6% of a sample with some 100,000 clones, about nine tenths of them seen once. Sequenced: blood. Receptor source: a person aged 18 to 70 in good health.

The V gene is TRBV19, the J gene TRBJ1-5; D may be TRBD1 (5 bases). Trimming stripped 4 bases from V and 5 bases from J, with 18 bases between. The CDR3 has 16 residues. CDR1 and CDR2 from the germline V gene are LNHDA and SQIVND (reference sequence). DNA of the CDR3: TGTGCCAGTAGTAACCACAGGTCTCCCCCCCATCAGCCCCAGCATTTT. Translation gives CASSNHRSPPHQPQHF.

The chain recombines TRBV11-2 with TRBJ1-1, with a tentative D call TRBD1 (5 bases). The germline gives CDR1 SGHAT, CDR2 FQNNGV. The CDR3 extends over 13 amino acids. The V gene lost 1 base and the J gene lost 5 bases, with 8 bases spanning the gap. CDR3 region: CASSLVRDTEAFF. The DNA of the CDR3 is TGTGCCAGCAGCTTAGTCAGGGATACTGAAGCTTTCTTT.

The chain has TRBV28 and TRBJ1-2; 8 bases agree with TRBD1. Germline CDR1 reads MDHEN; CDR2 reads SYDVKM. There are 15 residues in the CDR3. Trimming removed 5 bases from V and 8 bases from J; junction bases left unmatched: 13. In nucleotides, the CDR3 is TGTGCCAGCAGTCCACAGGGGGAAGGCTTTGGGGGCTACACCTTC. It translates to CASSPQGEGFGGYTF.

The rearrangement uses TRBV5-1 and TRBJ2-1; TRBD2 matches at 12 bases. The junction had 4 bases not matched to a gene; V was cut back by 0 bases and J by 0 bases. The CDR3 sequence is 18 residues long. The germline CDR1 and CDR2 sequences are SGHRS and YFSETQ. The CDR3 here is CASSLELAGGPSYNEQFF. The CDR3 DNA reads as TGCGCCAGCAGCTTGGAGCTAGCGGGGGGGCCCTCCTACAATGAGCAGTTCTTC. Full variable domain (remainder filled in from reference TRBV5-1 and TRBJ2-1): KAGVTQTPRYLIKTRGQQVTLSCSPISGHRSVSWYQQTPGQGLQFLFEYFSETQRNKGNFPGRFSGRQFSNSRSEMNVSTLELGDSALYLCASSLELAGGPSYNEQFFGPGTRLTVL.

The gene calls are TRBV28 and TRBJ1-1; no definite D call. The CDR3 extends over 12 amino acids. Germline CDR1 and CDR2: MDHEN and SYDVKM. Trimming removed 4 bases from V and 7 bases from J, with 10 bases in between. Here the CDR3 DNA reads TGTGCCAGCAGTTGGCCTGCAGGTGAAGCTTTCTTT. This gives the protein CASSWPAGEAFF. The full variable domain, its missing parts supplied by reference TRBV28 and TRBJ1-1, is DVKVTQSSRYLVKRTGEKVFLECVQDMDHENMFWYRQDPGLGLRLIYFSYDVKMKEKGDIPEGYSVSREKKERFSLILESASTNQTSMYLCASSWPAGEAFFGQGTRLTVV.

V and J are TRBV4-1 and TRBJ2-1; 13 nucleotides line up with TRBD2. Per the germline V gene, CDR1 is MGHRA and CDR2 is YSYEKL. The CDR3 runs 15 residues. The J segment lost 5 bases and the V segment lost 4 bases, leaving 2 bases of the junction unmatched. In nucleotides, the CDR3 is TGCGCCAGCAGCCCGGGACTAGCGGGAAACAATGAGCAGTTCTTC. This translates into CASSPGLAGNNEQFF.

This sequence joins TRBV15 and TRBJ1-4; 9 positions match TRBD1. Germline-derived CDR1 and CDR2 are LNHNV and YYDKDF (reference sequence). The J segment lost 7 bases and the V segment lost 5 bases, leaving 5 bases of the junction unmatched. This CDR3 spans 14 amino acids. The CDR3 sequence is CATSGTGSSEKLFF. The DNA for the CDR3 is TGTGCCACCAGCGGGACAGGGTCTAGTGAAAAACTGTTTTTT.

The chain combines TRBV7-6 with TRBJ1-3, with D perhaps matching TRBD1 (5 bases). V was trimmed by 8 bases and J by 9 bases, leaving 11 bases between them. CDR3 length: 11 residues. Germline CDR1 is SGHVS and CDR2 is FNYEAQ. The CDR3 DNA is TGTGCCAGCGCACGGGGGGGCACCATATATTTT. The encoded protein is CASARGGTIYF.

In its sample, this clone was seen a few times. The chain employs TRBV14 and TRBJ1-1; D is uncertain. V lost 0 bases and J lost 3, with 8 bases in between. The CDR3 runs to 14 residues. Germline V gene data show CDR1 as SGHDN and CDR2 as FVKESK. The CDR3 region is CASSQDSRYTEAFF. CDR3 DNA sequence: TGTGCCAGCAGCCAAGACTCCCGTTACACTGAAGCTTTCTTT. The full variable domain, completed using reference TRBV14 and TRBJ1-1, is EAGVTQFPSHSVIEKGQTVTLRCDPISGHDNLYWYRRVMGKEIKFLLHFVKESKQDESGMPNNRFLAERTGGTYSTLKVQPAELEDSGVYFCASSQDSRYTEAFFGQGTRLTVV.

The genes are TRBV21-1 and TRBJ1-5; TRBD1 reflects the table's D call only, with no check against the DNA. TRBV21-1 represents a pseudogene. The CDR3 has 19 amino acids. CDR3 residues: CASSLFAGQRYYSNQPQHF. CDR3 DNA: TGTGCCAGCAGCCTTTTCGCGGGACAGCGCTACTATAGCAATCAGCCCCAGCATTTT.

This sequence joins TRBV9 and TRBJ1-1; D gene uncertain. From germline, CDR1 is SGDLS and CDR2 YYNGEE. The CDR3 has 14 residues. The V end lost 0 bases, the J end lost 1 base, and 7 bases lay between the germline ends. The CDR3 sequence is CASSVVVGNTEAFF. DNA of the CDR3: TGTGCCAGCAGCGTAGTTGTAGGGAACACTGAAGCTTTCTTT.

This clone was detected only once. The CDR3 sequence is CASSPRGLNGAYGYTF. CDR3 DNA sequence: TGTGCCAGCAGCCCCAGGGGTTTAAACGGCGCCTATGGCTACACCTTC. J is TRBJ1-2 and V is TRBV11-1; D might be TRBD1 (6 bases). The CDR3 has 16 amino acids. V was pared by 5 bases and J by 4 bases, with 20 bases between. Germline-derived CDR1 and CDR2 are SGHAT and FQDESV (reference sequence).

The sample holds one count of this clone. The genes are TRBV28 and TRBJ2-3, with 10 bases identical to TRBD2. The junction had 10 bases not matched to a gene; V was cut back by 5 bases and J by 5 bases. Per the germline V gene, CDR1 is MDHEN and CDR2 is SYDVKM. This CDR3 region has 16 residues. The CDR3 coding sequence is TGTGCCAGCAGTCTATCTAGCGGGAGCTCCAGAGATACGCAGTATTTT. It is translated as CASSLSSGSSRDTQYF.

V and J are TRBV28 and TRBJ1-2; D remains unclear. Per the germline V gene, CDR1 is MDHEN and CDR2 is SYDVKM. The V end lost 5 bases, the J end lost 3 bases, and 13 bases lay between the germline ends. The CDR3 runs 14 residues. CDR3 residues: CASSAPVTDYGYTF. As DNA, the CDR3 is TGTGCCAGCAGTGCCCCGGTTACAGACTATGGCTACACCTTC.

The genes are TRBV5-1 and TRBJ2-5; D is uncertain. V was pared by 5 bases and J by 4 bases, with 15 bases between. The germline V gene encodes CDR1 SGHRS and CDR2 YFSETQ. The CDR3 contains 14 residues. CDR3 DNA: TGCGCCAGCAGATCATCGACGGCGCTAGAGACCCAGTACTTC. It translates to CASRSSTALETQYF.

V usage is TRBV2 and J usage is TRBJ1-5; 9 positions agree with TRBD1. This CDR3 comprises 14 residues. The ends lost 8 bases at V and 4 bases at J; junction bases unmatched: 6. From germline, CDR1 is SNHLY and CDR2 FYNNEI. The CDR3 DNA reads as TGTGCCAGCCCGAGACAGGGGGGAAATCAGCCCCAGCATTTT. Its translation: CASPRQGGNQPQHF.

The V gene is TRBV27, the J gene TRBJ1-2; 10 nucleotides match TRBD1. The CDR3 consists of 13 residues. The germline V gene has CDR1 MNHEY and CDR2 SMNVEV (reference sequence). V gave up 8 bases and J gave up 3 bases; unmatched junction bases: 3. CDR3 amino acids: CASVGQGHYGYTF. CDR3 nucleotide sequence: TGTGCCAGCGTGGGACAGGGGCACTATGGCTACACCTTC.

This chain links TRBV18 with TRBJ2-4; D gene uncertain. V lost 3 bases and J lost 6, with 15 bases in between. The germline V gene encodes CDR1 KGHSH and CDR2 LQKENI. The CDR3 is 15 amino acids. The CDR3 reads CASSPPEGSINIQYF. The CDR3 DNA reads as TGTGCCAGCTCACCCCCTGAAGGGTCGATAAACATTCAGTACTTC.

J is TRBJ2-7 and V is TRBV2; TRBD1 matches at 7 bases. There are 15 residues in the CDR3. CDR1 and CDR2 (germline): SNHLY, FYNNEI. V was pared by 8 bases and J by 3 bases, with 13 bases of the junction left unmatched. This chain's CDR3 is CASSQSPGTVYEQYF. DNA of the CDR3: TGTGCCAGCTCACAATCTCCCGGGACAGTCTACGAGCAGTACTTC.

This sequence joins TRBV28 and TRBJ1-4, with D maybe TRBD1 (6 bases). Per the germline V gene, CDR1 is MDHEN and CDR2 is SYDVKM. This CDR3 has 15 amino acids. V dropped 7 bases and J dropped 3 bases, with 15 bases sitting between them. The CDR3 is CASTTQGGANEKLFF. CDR3 DNA sequence: TGTGCCAGCACAACACAGGGTGGGGCTAATGAAAAACTGTTTTTT.

CDR3 sequence: CASSHPKGSGANVLTF. As DNA, the CDR3 is TGCGCCAGCAGCCACCCCAAGGGGTCTGGGGCCAACGTCCTGACTTTC. The chain couples TRBV4-1 to TRBJ2-6, with a weak D call TRBD1 (5 bases). Trimming took 3 bases from V and 1 from J, leaving 10 bases between them. The CDR3 has 16 residues. The germline V gene encodes CDR1 MGHRA and CDR2 YSYEKL.

The chain combines TRBV1 with TRBJ2-7; TRBD2, as called in the table, went unchecked against the DNA. TRBV1 is annotated as a pseudogene. The CDR3 runs 17 residues. The CDR3 nucleotides are TGCACCAGCAGCCACAGAATGAGTCGCGGGAGGAGGTACGAGCAGTACTTC. The encoded protein is CTSSHRMSRGRRYEQYF.

A single count supports this clone. The chain couples TRBV7-9 to TRBJ2-2; D remains ambiguous. V was trimmed by 7 bases and J by 4 bases, leaving 10 bases between them. The germline CDR1 and CDR2 sequences are SEHNR and FQNEAQ (reference sequence). This CDR3 has 13 amino acids. The CDR3, as DNA: TGTGCCAGCACCGGCTCTTCCACCGGGGAGCTGTTTTTT. Amino acid sequence: CASTGSSTGELFF.

V gene TRBV6-6 combines with J gene TRBJ2-7; D is perhaps TRBD2 (6 bases). CDR3 length equals 15 residues. The V end was cut by 6 bases, the J end by 2 bases, with 17 bases between. The germline gives CDR1 MNHNY, CDR2 SVGAGI (reference sequence). The chain's CDR3 is CASSHAGGSAYEQYF. The CDR3 DNA reads as TGTGCCAGCAGCCACGCTGGGGGGTCAGCCTACGAGCAGTACTTC.

The rearrangement links TRBV6-1 to TRBJ1-5; D is possibly TRBD1 (6 bases). The CDR3 has 15 residues. Germline assignment: CDR1 MNHNS and CDR2 SASEGT. The ends were cut back, 5 bases at V and 6 bases at J, with 17 bases in the middle. The CDR3 DNA is TGTGCCAGCAGTCCCGGTGGACAGAGAGGTCAGCCCCAGCATTTT. It specifies CASSPGGQRGQPQHF.

CDR3 in amino acids: CASSRDFYEQYF. DNA of the CDR3: TGCGCCAGCAGCCGGGACTTCTACGAGCAGTACTTC. This chain joins TRBV5-1 and TRBJ2-7; perhaps TRBD2 as D (6 bases). This CDR3 contains 12 residues. Germline V lookup: CDR1 SGHRS, CDR2 YFSETQ. V lost 4 bases and J 3 bases, leaving 8 bases between the germline ends.

The chain is built from TRBV6-1 and TRBJ1-2; D call uncertain. Germline assignment: CDR1 MNHNS and CDR2 SASEGT. The CDR3 spans 13 residues. V was cut by 1 base and J by 7 bases, with 10 bases left in between. CDR3 in DNA: TGTGCCAGCAGTGAAGGGGCAGTAGGTGGCTACACCTTC. Translating gives CASSEGAVGGYTF.